These T cell receptor beta chains were read from a single sample in a study of blood T cell repertoires in COVID-19. The assay was immunoSEQ multiplex PCR, and TCRdb's table has in-frame clones only and misses some. The sample comprises 250,000 to 350,000 clones, about nine tenths of which are singletons, and less than 2.5% rests with the top ten. Sequenced: peripheral blood. All receptors derive from a young man with active or convalescent COVID-19. Both conserved end residues are part of each CDR3. The D gene is left open where the match is weak. Clone size appears in some rows only: once, few, many, or a class for an expanded clone.

TRBJ1-5	.	few	TRBV4-1	TGCGCCAGCAGCCAAGAGACAGGAGTCAATCAGCCCCAGCATTTT	CASSQETGVNQPQHF
TRBJ2-7	TRBD1	.	TRBV7-8	TGTGCCAGCAGTTCACCGGGACAGGGGATCGACGAGCAGTACTTC	CASSSPGQGIDEQYF
TRBJ2-3	.	.	TRBV7-3	TGTGCCAGCAGCCATCCCGAGTTAGATACGCAGTATTTT	CASSHPELDTQYF
TRBJ1-2	.	.	TRBV15	TGTGCCACCAGAAACACGGGGGGGACATTGGGCTACACCTTC	CATRNTGGTLGYTF
TRBJ2-4	TRBD2	.	TRBV27	TGTGCCAGCAGTGAACTAGCGGGTTCCAAAAACATTCAGTACTTC	CASSELAGSKNIQYF
TRBJ1-1	TRBD1	.	TRBV11-3	TGTGCCAGCAGCACCGGACAGGGGGCGAACACTGAAGCTTTCTTT	CASSTGQGANTEAFF
TRBJ2-2	TRBD2	.	TRBV5-1	TGCGCCAGCAGCGCGGGGGACGTACGGGTCGGGGAGCTGTTTTTT	CASSAGDVRVGELFF
TRBJ2-7	TRBD2	once	TRBV29-1	TGCAGCGTTGACGGGGCTAGCGGGGATTACGAGCAGTACTTC	CSVDGASGDYEQYF
TRBJ2-3	.	.	TRBV6-5	TGTGCCAGCAGGAGTAGTCGACAAGGCACAGATACGCAGTATTTT	CASRSSRQGTDTQYF
TRBJ2-7	TRBD2	once	TRBV7-9	TGTGCCAGCAGCTTAGTGGACCCAGCGGGAGGGAACCAGTACTTC	CASSLVDPAGGNQYF
TRBJ2-6	TRBD1	.	TRBV7-2	TGTGCCAGCAGCCAAGCCGGGACAGTTAACTCTGGGGCCAACGTCCTGACTTTC	CASSQAGTVNSGANVLTF
TRBJ1-5	.	.	TRBV6-2/TRBV6-3	TGTGCCAGCAGTTATCGGGGGGGCGGATATAGCAATCAGCCCCAGCATTTT	CASSYRGGGYSNQPQHF
TRBJ2-5	.	.	TRBV6-6	TGTGCCAGCAGTTACTCGCAGGGGAACGAGACCCAGTACTTC	CASSYSQGNETQYF
TRBJ2-3	.	.	TRBV10-2	TGCGCCAGCAGTGCGCTGGGAGCGGATACGCAGTATTTT	CASSALGADTQYF
TRBJ2-7	.	.	TRBV15	TGTGCCACCAGCCAGACCGGGACTTTTAACGAGCAGTACTTC	CATSQTGTFNEQYF
TRBJ1-5	.	.	TRBV5-1	TGCGCCAGCAGCTTGGGATCAGGCAATCAGCCCCAGCATTTT	CASSLGSGNQPQHF
TRBJ2-1	TRBD2	.	TRBV18	TGTGCCAGCTCTGGACTAGGGTCCTACAATGAGCAGTTCTTC	CASSGLGSYNEQFF
TRBJ2-1	.	.	TRBV7-9	TGTGCCAGCAGCTTAGCGGGTTCGGGGAGTGGCTACAATGAGCAGTTCTTC	CASSLAGSGSGYNEQFF